This TCR beta chain was recovered during a study of blood T cell repertoires in COVID-19. Germline CDR1 and CDR2: SGHAT and FQNNGV. The CDR3 is 16 residues long. J gave up 3 bases and V 5 bases, and 12 bases lay outside the gene matches. This clone showed up just once. Assay used: immunoSEQ multiplex PCR; TCRdb lists only in-frame clones, some missing. The data show fewer than 150,000 clones, 75% to 90% seen once. The V and J genes are TRBV11-2 and TRBJ1-2, with TRBD1 identical over 7 bases. The source of this sequence is a woman in her 70s with acute or convalescent COVID-19. The specimen was peripheral blood. The chain's CDR3 is CASSHLTGSNDYGYTF. CDR3 bases: TGTGCCAGCAGCCACCTGACAGGGTCGAACGACTATGGCTACACCTTC.